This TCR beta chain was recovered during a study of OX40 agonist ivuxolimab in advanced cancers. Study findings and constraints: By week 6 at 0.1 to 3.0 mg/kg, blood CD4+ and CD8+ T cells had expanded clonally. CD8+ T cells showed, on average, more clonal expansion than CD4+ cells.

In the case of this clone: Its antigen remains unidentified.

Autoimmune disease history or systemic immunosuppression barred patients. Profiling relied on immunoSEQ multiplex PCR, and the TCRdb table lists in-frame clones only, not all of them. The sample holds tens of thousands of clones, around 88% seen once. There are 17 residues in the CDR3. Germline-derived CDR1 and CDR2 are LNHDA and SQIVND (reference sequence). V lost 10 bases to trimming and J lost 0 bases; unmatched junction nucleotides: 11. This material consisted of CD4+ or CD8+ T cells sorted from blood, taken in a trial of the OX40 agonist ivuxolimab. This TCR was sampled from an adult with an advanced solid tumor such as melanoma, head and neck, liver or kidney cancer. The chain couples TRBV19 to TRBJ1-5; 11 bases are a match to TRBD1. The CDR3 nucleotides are TGTGCCACTAATCCCGGGACAGGGGGAAATAGCAATCAGCCCCAGCATTTT. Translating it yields CATNPGTGGNSNQPQHF.